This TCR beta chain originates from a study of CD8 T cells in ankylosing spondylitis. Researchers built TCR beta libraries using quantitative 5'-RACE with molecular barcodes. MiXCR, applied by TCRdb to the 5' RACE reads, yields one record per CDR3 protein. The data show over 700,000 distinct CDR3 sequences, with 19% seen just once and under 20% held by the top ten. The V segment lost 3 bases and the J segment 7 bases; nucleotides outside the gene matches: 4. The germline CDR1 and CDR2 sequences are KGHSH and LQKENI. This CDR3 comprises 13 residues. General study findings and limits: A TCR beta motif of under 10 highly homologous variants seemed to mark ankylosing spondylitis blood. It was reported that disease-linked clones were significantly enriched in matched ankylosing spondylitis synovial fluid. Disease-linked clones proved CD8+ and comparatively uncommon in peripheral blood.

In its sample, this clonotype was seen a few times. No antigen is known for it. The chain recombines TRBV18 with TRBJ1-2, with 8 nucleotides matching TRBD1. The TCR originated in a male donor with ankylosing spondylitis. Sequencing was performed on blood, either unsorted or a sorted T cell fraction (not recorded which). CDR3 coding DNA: TGTGCCAGCTCACCCATGACAGGGGTTGGCTACACCTTC. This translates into CASSPMTGVGYTF.